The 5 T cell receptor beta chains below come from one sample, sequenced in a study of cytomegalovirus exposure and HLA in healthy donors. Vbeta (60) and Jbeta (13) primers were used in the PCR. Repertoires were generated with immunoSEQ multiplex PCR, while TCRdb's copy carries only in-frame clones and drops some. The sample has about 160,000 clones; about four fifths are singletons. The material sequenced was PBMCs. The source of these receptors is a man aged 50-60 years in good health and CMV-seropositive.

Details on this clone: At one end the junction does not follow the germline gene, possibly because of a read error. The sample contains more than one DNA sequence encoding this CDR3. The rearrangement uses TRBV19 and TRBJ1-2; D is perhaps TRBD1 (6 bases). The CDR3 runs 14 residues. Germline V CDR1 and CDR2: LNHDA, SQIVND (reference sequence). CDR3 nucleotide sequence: TGTGCTAGTAGCATCCAAGGACAGATACATGGCTACACCTTC. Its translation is CASSIQGQIHGYTF.

The CDR3 is CASSKWGTRLNEQFF. The CDR3 region has the DNA TGTGCCAGCAGCAAATGGGGGACTAGACTTAATGAGCAGTTCTTC. The chain joins TRBV21-1 to TRBJ2-1; the table's D call of TRBD2 was not tested on the DNA. TRBV21-1 is recorded as a pseudogene. This CDR3 is built from 15 residues.

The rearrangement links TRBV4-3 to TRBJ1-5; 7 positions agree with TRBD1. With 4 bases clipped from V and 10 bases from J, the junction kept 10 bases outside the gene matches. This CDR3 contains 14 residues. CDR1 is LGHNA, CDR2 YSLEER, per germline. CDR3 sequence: CASSLGVGGDPQHF. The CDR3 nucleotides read TGCGCCAGCAGCCTGGGGGTAGGGGGCGATCCCCAGCATTTT.

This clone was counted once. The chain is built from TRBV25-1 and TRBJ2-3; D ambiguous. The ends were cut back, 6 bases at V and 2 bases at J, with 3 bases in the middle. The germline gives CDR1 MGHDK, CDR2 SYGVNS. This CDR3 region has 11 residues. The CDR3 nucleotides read TGTGCCAGCAGGGCCACAGATACGCAGTATTTT. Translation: CASRATDTQYF.

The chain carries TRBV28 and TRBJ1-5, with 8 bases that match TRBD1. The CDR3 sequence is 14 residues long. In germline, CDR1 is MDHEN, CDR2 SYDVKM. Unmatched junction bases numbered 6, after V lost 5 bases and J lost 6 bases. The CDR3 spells CASSPDRVTQPQHF. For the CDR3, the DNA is TGTGCCAGCAGTCCGGACAGGGTAACTCAGCCCCAGCATTTT.